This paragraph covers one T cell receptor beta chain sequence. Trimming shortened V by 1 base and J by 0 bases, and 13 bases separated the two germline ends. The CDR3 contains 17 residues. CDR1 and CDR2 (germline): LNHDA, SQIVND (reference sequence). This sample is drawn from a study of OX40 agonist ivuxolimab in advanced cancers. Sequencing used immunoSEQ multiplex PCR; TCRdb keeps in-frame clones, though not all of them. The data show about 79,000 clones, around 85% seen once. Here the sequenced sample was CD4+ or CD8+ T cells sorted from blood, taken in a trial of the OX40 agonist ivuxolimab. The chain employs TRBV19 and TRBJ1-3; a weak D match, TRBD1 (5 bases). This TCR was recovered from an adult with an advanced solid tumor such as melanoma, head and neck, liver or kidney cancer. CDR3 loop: CASSIAPGGASGNTIYF. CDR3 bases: TGTGCCAGTAGTATAGCGCCGGGAGGGGCCTCTGGAAACACCATATATTTT.